One sample yielded the 25 T cell receptor beta chains listed below, sequenced in a study of radiotherapy plus CTLA-4 blockade in lung cancer. The method was immunoSEQ multiplex PCR; TCRdb's version includes in-frame clones alone and lacks a portion of them. This table holds fewer than 150,000 clones, about 77% found once. The sample was peripheral blood, taken from a patient treated with radiotherapy plus ipilimumab. Receptors originate from a human donor with non-small cell lung cancer who had a partial response to radiotherapy plus ipilimumab.

This CDR3 reads CASSWGGARGEQYF. The CDR3 DNA is TGTGCCAGCAGTTGGGGCGGGGCCCGCGGCGAGCAGTACTTC. The rearrangement uses TRBV28 and TRBJ2-7; a possible D gene is TRBD2 (6 bases). Germline V gene data show CDR1 as MDHEN and CDR2 as SYDVKM. With 4 bases removed from V and 6 bases from J, the gap between germline ends came to 16 bases. This CDR3 has 14 residues.

J is TRBJ1-1 and V is TRBV4-2; possible D gene TRBD1, 5 bases. The CDR3 length is 15 residues. CDR1 and CDR2 from the germline V gene are LGHNA and YNFKEQ. V was trimmed by 4 bases and J by 1 base, leaving 13 bases between them. CDR3 loop: CASSLGGRTNTEAFF. CDR3 coding DNA: TGTGCCAGCAGCCTGGGGGGACGGACGAACACTGAAGCTTTCTTT.

This chain links TRBV11-2 with TRBJ1-1; possibly TRBD1 for D (5 bases). The V gene lost 1 base and the J gene lost 0 bases, with 15 bases spanning the gap. The length of the CDR3 is 17 residues. Germline CDR1 is SGHAT and CDR2 is FQNNGV. As DNA, the CDR3 is TGTGCCAGCAGCTTAGTATATGGGGCCGGATTGAACACTGAAGCTTTCTTT. It codes for CASSLVYGAGLNTEAFF.

This clone turned up a few times. The J gene is TRBJ1-1, the V gene TRBV7-9, with a tentative D call TRBD1 (5 bases). This CDR3 contains 17 residues. Trimming left V 1 base short and J 1 base short, with 16 bases between. CDR1 and CDR2 (germline): SEHNR, FQNEAQ (reference sequence). The CDR3 sequence: CASSLVWGGGENTEAFF. The CDR3 nucleotides read TGTGCCAGCAGCTTAGTTTGGGGAGGAGGGGAGAACACTGAAGCTTTCTTT.

The table lists this clone with a count of one. The rearrangement links TRBV5-6 to TRBJ2-2; D might be TRBD2 (6 bases). The CDR3 has 16 amino acids. V dropped 0 bases and J dropped 6 bases, with 15 bases sitting between them. The germline V gene has CDR1 SGHDT and CDR2 YYEEEE. The CDR3 is CASSLVRLRDAGELFF. The DNA for the CDR3 is TGTGCCAGCAGCTTGGTACGCTTGCGGGACGCCGGGGAGCTGTTTTTT.

The chain couples TRBV10-3 to TRBJ1-6; 7 nucleotides align to TRBD1. V was pared by 7 bases and J by 9 bases, with 3 bases of the junction left unmatched. The germline CDR1 and CDR2 sequences are ENHRY and SYGVKD. This CDR3 has 12 residues. This CDR3 is CAIIRQGSPLHF. The CDR3 nucleotides read TGTGCCATCATTCGACAGGGTTCACCCCTCCACTTT.

The chain carries TRBV28 and TRBJ1-2; 7 bases map to TRBD1. CDR3 length: 13 amino acids. V lost 6 bases and J lost 4; bases outside the gene matches: 5. Germline values: CDR1 MDHEN, CDR2 SYDVKM. The chain's CDR3 is CASSSGQVYGYTF. The CDR3 DNA follows: TGTGCCAGCAGCTCAGGACAGGTCTATGGCTACACCTTC.

The rearrangement joins TRBV16 to TRBJ2-7; 11 positions agree with TRBD1. The CDR3 consists of 18 residues. Germline V CDR1 and CDR2: KGHSY, FQNENV. The ends lost 4 bases at V and 1 base at J; junction bases unmatched: 12. The DNA for the CDR3 is TGTGCCAGCAGCCCCGATCCCGGACAGGGGGCTGGTTCCTACGAGCAGTACTTC. Translating gives CASSPDPGQGAGSYEQYF.

The chain is built from TRBV7-9 and TRBJ2-7, with 7 nucleotides matching TRBD2. CDR1 SEHNR and CDR2 FQNEAQ come from the germline V gene (reference sequence). The CDR3 spans 14 residues. The J segment lost 0 bases and the V segment lost 5 bases, leaving 4 bases of the junction unmatched. The CDR3 DNA reads as TGTGCCAGCAGCCCCGGGACTAACTCCTACGAGCAGTACTTC. It encodes CASSPGTNSYEQYF.

This CDR3 is CSVDPGAEAFF. The CDR3 nucleotides are TGCAGCGTTGACCCAGGCGCTGAAGCTTTCTTT. V gene TRBV29-1 combines with J gene TRBJ1-1; D not certain. Trimming left V 3 bases short and J 6 bases short, with 8 bases between. The CDR3 has 11 residues. In germline, CDR1 is SQVTM, CDR2 ANQGSEA. The variable domain in full, completed from reference TRBV29-1 and TRBJ1-1, reads SAVISQKPSRDICQRGTSLTIQCQVDSQVTMMFWYRQQPGQSLTLIATANQGSEATYESGFVIDKFPISRPNLTFSTLTVSNMSPEDSSIYLCSVDPGAEAFFGQGTRLTVV.

This CDR3 reads CASSQRDRGLTDTQYF. As DNA, the CDR3 is TGTGCCAGCAGCCAAAGGGACAGGGGGCTTACAGATACGCAGTATTTT. The chain joins TRBV5-4 to TRBJ2-3, with 12 positions matching TRBD1. Germline V lookup: CDR1 SGHNT, CDR2 YYREEE (reference sequence). This CDR3 has 16 amino acids. V was pared by 4 bases and J by 3 bases, with 6 bases of the junction left unmatched.

The chain uses TRBV6-5 and TRBJ1-6; 8 bases agree with TRBD1. V shed 0 bases and J 14 bases; nucleotides not matched to a gene: 9. The CDR3 is 15 amino acids. Germline-derived CDR1 and CDR2 are MNHEY and SVGAGI. CDR3 bases: TGTGCCAGCAGTTACTCGCTCGGACAGGGTCTAACCCTCCACTTT. Translation gives CASSYSLGQGLTLHF.

V usage is TRBV5-3 and J usage is TRBJ2-1, with 7 bases matching TRBD2. TRBV5-3 is an ORF; its function is uncertain. The J segment lost 7 bases and the V segment lost 0 bases, leaving 7 bases of the junction unmatched. This CDR3 region has 15 residues. CDR3 nucleotides: TGTGCCAGAAGCTTGGTATCTAGCGGAAGAAATGAGCAGTTCTTC. Amino acids: CARSLVSSGRNEQFF.

The chain recombines TRBV7-6 with TRBJ1-3, with TRBD1 as a possible D gene (6 bases). This CDR3 is 19 amino acids long. The germline CDR1 and CDR2 sequences are SGHVS and FNYEAQ. Trimming cost V 4 bases and J 2 bases, with 24 bases left between them. CDR3: CASSYSWGGSFITGNTIYF. In DNA, the CDR3 is TGTGCCAGCAGCTACTCATGGGGGGGCAGCTTTATAACTGGAAACACCATATATTTT.

The chain links TRBV30 to TRBJ2-5, with TRBD2 matching over 7 bases. The V and J ends lost 2 bases and 5 bases, in that order; junction bases with no gene match: 8. Germline V gives CDR1 GTSNPN, CDR2 SVGIG (reference sequence). The CDR3 is made up of 14 amino acids. The CDR3 is CAWSRGSYRETQYF. CDR3 DNA: TGTGCCTGGAGTCGCGGGAGCTACAGGGAGACCCAGTACTTC. The variable domain in full, with the rest retrieved from reference TRBV30 and TRBJ2-5, is SQTIHQWPATLVQPVGSPLSLECTVEGTSNPNLYWYRQAAGRGLQLLFYSVGIGQISSEVPQNLSASRPQDRQFILSSKKLLLSDSGFYLCAWSRGSYRETQYFGPGTRLLVL.

The V and J genes are TRBV28 and TRBJ1-2, with TRBD1 matching over 7 bases. The junction had 12 bases not matched to a gene; V was cut back by 6 bases and J by 5 bases. Germline V CDR1 and CDR2: MDHEN, SYDVKM. This CDR3 has 15 residues. CDR3 residues: CASSTGVKEGYGYTF. CDR3 bases: TGTGCCAGCAGCACAGGGGTCAAGGAAGGGTATGGCTACACCTTC.

The rearrangement joins TRBV5-6 to TRBJ2-3, with TRBD1 matching over 10 bases. V was clipped by 3 bases and J by 7 bases; unmatched bases: 20. The CDR3 runs to 19 residues. Germline CDR1 reads SGHDT; CDR2 reads YYEEEE. CDR3 in DNA: TGTGCCAGCAGCTCGACCGGGACAGGGGTGCTAGACCGCACTCATACGCAGTATTTT. This gives the protein CASSSTGTGVLDRTHTQYF. The whole variable domain, remainder taken from reference TRBV5-6 and TRBJ2-3, is DAGVTQSPTHLIKTRGQQVTLRCSPKSGHDTVSWYQQALGQGPQFIFQYYEEEERQRGNFPDRFSGHQFPNYSSELNVNALLLGDSALYLCASSSTGTGVLDRTHTQYFGPGTRLTVL.

V usage is TRBV9 and J usage is TRBJ2-5; 8 nucleotides agree with TRBD1. The DNA end favors TRBJ2-7, so the J call may be wrong. The CDR3 sequence is 15 residues long. CDR1 is SGDLS and CDR2 is YYNGEE in the germline V gene. CDR3 protein: CASSVGTGRTYEQYF. As DNA, the CDR3 is TGTGCCAGCAGCGTAGGGACAGGGAGGACCTACGAGCAGTACTTC.

The chain recombines TRBV28 with TRBJ1-2; 10 bases match TRBD1. The V segment lost 5 bases and the J segment 8 bases; nucleotides outside the gene matches: 5. CDR1 is MDHEN, CDR2 SYDVKM, per germline. This CDR3 has 13 residues. The CDR3 sequence: CASSAGQGVGYTF. CDR3 sequence (DNA): TGTGCCAGCAGTGCCGGACAGGGGGTAGGCTACACCTTC.

V is TRBV12-2 and J is TRBJ1-1; the table's D call TRBD1 went unverified against the DNA. TRBV12-2 is classified as a pseudogene. The CDR3 extends over 15 amino acids. The CDR3 nucleotides read TGTGCAAGTCGCCGGGACAGGGGGTTATGGACTGAAGCTTTCTTT. It translates to CASRRDRGLWTEAFF.

The chain is built from TRBV6-6 and TRBJ2-5, with D possibly matching TRBD1 (6 bases). The assigned J gene may be wrong: the sequence end matches TRBJ2-7 better. The CDR3 loop spans 16 amino acids. Per the germline V gene, CDR1 is MNHNY and CDR2 is SVGAGI (reference sequence). CDR3 protein: CASSLPLQGSSYEQYF. DNA for the CDR3: TGTGCCAGCAGCCTACCCCTACAGGGTAGCTCCTACGAGCAGTACTTC.

The chain joins TRBV5-6 to TRBJ2-3; 9 positions match TRBD1. This CDR3 comprises 14 residues. From germline, CDR1 is SGHDT and CDR2 YYEEEE. Trimming removed 4 bases from V and 3 bases from J; junction bases left unmatched: 3. In nucleotides, the CDR3 is TGTGCCAGCAGCACAGGGGGCTTGACAGATACGCAGTATTTT. It is translated as CASSTGGLTDTQYF.

This chain connects TRBV1 to TRBJ2-5; the tabulated D call, TRBD2, remains unverified against the DNA. TRBV1 is termed a pseudogene. CDR3 size: 16 residues. This chain's CDR3 is CTSSPFVLGTWETQYF. Here the CDR3 DNA reads TGCACCAGCAGCCCCTTCGTGTTGGGGACTTGGGAGACCCAGTACTTC.

The CDR3, as DNA: TGTGCCTGGAGCGACAGGGTGGGTAATTCACCCCTCCACTTT. Translation gives CAWSDRVGNSPLHF. The chain couples TRBV30 to TRBJ1-6; 7 bases match TRBD1. This CDR3 contains 14 residues. With V trimmed by 3 bases and J by 6 bases, 5 bases remained unmatched. Germline V gene data show CDR1 as GTSNPN and CDR2 as SVGIG (reference sequence). Full variable domain (remainder filled in from reference TRBV30 and TRBJ1-6): SQTIHQWPATLVQPVGSPLSLECTVEGTSNPNLYWYRQAAGRGLQLLFYSVGIGQISSEVPQNLSASRPQDRQFILSSKKLLLSDSGFYLCAWSDRVGNSPLHFGNGTRLTVT.

The CDR3 region is CASSDFAGGSYEQYV. The CDR3, as DNA: TGTGCCAGCAGTGATTTTGCGGGAGGATCCTACGAGCAGTACGTC. The rearrangement joins TRBV6-1 to TRBJ2-7; 8 bases fit TRBD2. In germline, CDR1 is MNHNS, CDR2 SASEGT. V trimming: 3 bases; J trimming: 1 base; junction bases outside the gene matches: 5. The CDR3 length is 15 residues.